Given below is one T cell receptor (beta chain) in context. This record comes from a study of T cell clonotyping in hematopoietic cell transplantation. Profiling relied on immunoSEQ multiplex PCR, and the TCRdb table lists in-frame clones only, not all of them. The sample yields around 24,000 clones, 84% seen once. Germline V CDR1 and CDR2: SGHTA, FQGNSA. The V end lost 4 bases, the J end lost 1 base, and 1 base lay between the germline ends. CDR3 length: 11 amino acids. Time point given: recipient sample about 28 days before transplant, after cytoreduction. This sequence was found in a woman aged 60-70 years with acute myeloid leukemia. Some clones in this sample may be carry-over from other donors' samples. V and J are TRBV7-2 and TRBJ2-5; D gene uncertain. Material: peripheral blood mononuclear cells, obtained before stem cell transplant. The CDR3 coding sequence is TGTGCCAGCAGCTCCCAAGAGACCCAGTACTTC. This translates into CASSSQETQYF.